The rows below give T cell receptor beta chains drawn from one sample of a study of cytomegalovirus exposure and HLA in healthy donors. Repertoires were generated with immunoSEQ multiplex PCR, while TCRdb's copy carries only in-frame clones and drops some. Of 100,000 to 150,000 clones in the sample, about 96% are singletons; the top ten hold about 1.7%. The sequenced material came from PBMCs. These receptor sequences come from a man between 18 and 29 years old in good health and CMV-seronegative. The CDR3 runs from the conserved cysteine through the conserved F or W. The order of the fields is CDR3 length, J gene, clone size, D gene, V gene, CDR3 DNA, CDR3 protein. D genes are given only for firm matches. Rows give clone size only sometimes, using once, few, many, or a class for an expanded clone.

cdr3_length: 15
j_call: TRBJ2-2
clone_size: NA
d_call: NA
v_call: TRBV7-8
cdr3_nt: TGTGCCAGCAGCTCAGGGGGGCCAAACACCGGGGAGCTGTTTTTT
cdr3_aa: CASSSGGPNTGELFF

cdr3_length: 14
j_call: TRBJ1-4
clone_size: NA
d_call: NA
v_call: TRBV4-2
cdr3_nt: TGTGCCAGCAGCCCGCAGGGAGGGCAAGAAAAACTGTTTTTT
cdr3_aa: CASSPQGGQEKLFF

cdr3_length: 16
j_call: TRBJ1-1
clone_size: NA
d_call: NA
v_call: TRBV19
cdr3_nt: TGTGCCAGTAGTATGAGTGTCTCGGGGGGGCTCACTGAAGCTTTCTTT
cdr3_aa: CASSMSVSGGLTEAFF

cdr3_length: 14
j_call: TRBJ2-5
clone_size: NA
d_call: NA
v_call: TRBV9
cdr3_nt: TGTGCCAGCAGCGTAGGGGCAAAACAAGAGACCCAGTACTTC
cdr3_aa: CASSVGAKQETQYF

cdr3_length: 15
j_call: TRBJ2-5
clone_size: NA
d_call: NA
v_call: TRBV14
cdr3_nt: TGTGCCAGCAGCCAAGATGGAGTATCCCAAGAGACCCAGTACTTC
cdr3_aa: CASSQDGVSQETQYF

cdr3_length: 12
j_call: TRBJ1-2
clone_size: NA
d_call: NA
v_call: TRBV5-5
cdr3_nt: TGTGCCAGCAACATGGCCCCCCGAGGCTACACCTTC
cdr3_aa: CASNMAPRGYTF

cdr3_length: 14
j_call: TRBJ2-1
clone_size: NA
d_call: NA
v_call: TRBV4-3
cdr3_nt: TGCGCCAGCAGCCAAGAACGGGACATTGATGAGCAGTTCTTC
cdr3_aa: CASSQERDIDEQFF

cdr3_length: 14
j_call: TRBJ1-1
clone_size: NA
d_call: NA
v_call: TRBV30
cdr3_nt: TGTGCCTGGAGTGTCGACACCATGAACACTGAAGCTTTCTTT
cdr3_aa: CAWSVDTMNTEAFF

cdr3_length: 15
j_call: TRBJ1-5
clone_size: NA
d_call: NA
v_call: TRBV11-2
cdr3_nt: TGTGCCAGCAGCTTAGATCTGGGACTGTCTTGGCCCCAGCATTTT
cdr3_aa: CASSLDLGLSWPQHF

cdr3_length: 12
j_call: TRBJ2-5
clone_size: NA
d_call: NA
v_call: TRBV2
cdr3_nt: TGTGCCAGCGAACTATCACAAGAGACCCAGTACTTC
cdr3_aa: CASELSQETQYF

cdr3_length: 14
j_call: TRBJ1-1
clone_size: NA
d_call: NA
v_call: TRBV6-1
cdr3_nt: TGTGCCAGCATTTCCACCTGGGGGAGGACTGAAGCTTTCTTT
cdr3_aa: CASISTWGRTEAFF

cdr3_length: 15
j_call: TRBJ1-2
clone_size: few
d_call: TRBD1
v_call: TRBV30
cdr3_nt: TGTGCCTGGAGTTACCTTCGGGACAGCAACTATGGCTACACCTTC
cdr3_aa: CAWSYLRDSNYGYTF

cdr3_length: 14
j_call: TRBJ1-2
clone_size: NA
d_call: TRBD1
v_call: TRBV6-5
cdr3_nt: TGTGCCAGCAGTCCCGACAGGGACGCGAGAGGCTACACCTTC
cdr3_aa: CASSPDRDARGYTF

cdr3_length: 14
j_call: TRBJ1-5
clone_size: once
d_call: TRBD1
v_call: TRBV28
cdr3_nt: TGTGCCACCCGAGCCCACAGGGGGGATCAGCCCCAGCATTTT
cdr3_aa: CATRAHRGDQPQHF

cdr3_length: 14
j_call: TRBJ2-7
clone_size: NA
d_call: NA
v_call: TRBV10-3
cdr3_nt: TGTGCCATCAGATCAGGGAACCTTAGCTACGAGCAGTACTTC
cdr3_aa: CAIRSGNLSYEQYF

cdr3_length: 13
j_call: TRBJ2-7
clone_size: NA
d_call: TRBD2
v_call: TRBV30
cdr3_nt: TGTGCCTGGAGTCAGAGCGGGATACGGGAGCAGTACTTC
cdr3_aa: CAWSQSGIREQYF

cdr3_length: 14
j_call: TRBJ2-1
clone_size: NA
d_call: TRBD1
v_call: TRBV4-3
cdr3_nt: TGCGCCAGCAGTTACGACAGGGTCAACAATGAGCAGTTCTTC
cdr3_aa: CASSYDRVNNEQFF

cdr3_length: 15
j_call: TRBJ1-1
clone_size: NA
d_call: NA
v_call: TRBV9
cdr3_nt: TGTGCCAGCAGCCCCCAGACACAACTGGGTACTGAAGCTTTCTTT
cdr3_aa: CASSPQTQLGTEAFF

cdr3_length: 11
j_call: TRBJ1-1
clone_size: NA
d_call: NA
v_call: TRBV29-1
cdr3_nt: TGCAGCGTTGAAGGGCCTGCTGAAGCTTTCTTT
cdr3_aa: CSVEGPAEAFF

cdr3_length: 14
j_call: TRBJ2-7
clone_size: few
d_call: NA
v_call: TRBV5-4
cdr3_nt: TGTGCCAGCAGCTTGTTGATCGGGTCCTACGAGCAGTACTTC
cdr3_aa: CASSLLIGSYEQYF

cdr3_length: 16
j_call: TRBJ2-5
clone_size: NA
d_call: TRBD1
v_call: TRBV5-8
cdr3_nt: TGTGCCAGCAGCTTATCGGACAGGCCCAGCCAAGAGACCCAGTACTTC
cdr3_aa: CASSLSDRPSQETQYF

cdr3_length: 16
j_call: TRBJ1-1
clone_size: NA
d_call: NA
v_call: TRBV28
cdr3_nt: TGTGCCAGCAGTCTGACCTCGGGAGGGAGGAACACTGAAGCTTTCTTT
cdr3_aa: CASSLTSGGRNTEAFF

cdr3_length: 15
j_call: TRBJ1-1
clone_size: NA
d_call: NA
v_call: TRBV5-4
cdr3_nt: TGTGCCAGCAGCTTGGACGAGCTGATGAACACTGAAGCTTTCTTT
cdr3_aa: CASSLDELMNTEAFF

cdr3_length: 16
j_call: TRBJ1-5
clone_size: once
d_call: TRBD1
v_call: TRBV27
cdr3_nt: TGTGCCAGCAGTGGGGCCAAGGGGGCCAGCAATCAGCCCCAGCATTTT
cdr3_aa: CASSGAKGASNQPQHF